This TCR beta chain was captured in a study of technical replicates of blood from a few donors. Clones were read by immunoSEQ multiplex PCR, and TCRdb kept only the in-frame ones, dropping some. Of some 80,000 clones listed, approximately 96% are singletons. What was sequenced was T cells isolated from PBMCs. The TCR sequence derives from a human donor in good health.

The DNA of the CDR3 is TGTGCCATCTTGCCCCGGGACAGGAGTCCCGAAGCTTTCTTT. Translated: CAILPRDRSPEAFF. The chain uses TRBV7-9 and TRBJ1-1, with TRBD1 matching 8 bases. Germline CDR1 is SEHNR and CDR2 is FQNEAQ (reference sequence). The CDR3 consists of 14 residues. V lost 10 bases, J lost 8 bases, and 15 bases stayed unmatched.